These 3 T cell receptor beta chains were all obtained from the same sample, sequenced in a study of molecular identifiers for immune sequencing clone quantification. One entry per CDR3 protein, called by TCRdb with MiXCR from the PCR reads. The table has more than 550,000 distinct CDR3 sequences, approximately 24% seen once. Material for sequencing was naive CD8+ T cells from blood, with Jurkat cell RNA spiked in. Subset meaning: FACS-sorted CD8+CD4-CCR7+CD45RA+ naive T cells. The source is a human donor in good health. Some libraries in this study had Jurkat cell RNA spiked in.

This clonotype came up many times. The chain employs TRBV30 and TRBJ1-1; no clear D gene. CDR1 and CDR2 from the germline V gene are GTSNPN and SVGIG (reference sequence). CDR3 size: 15 residues. Trimming left V 2 bases short and J 6 bases short, with 19 bases between. CDR3 bases: TGTGCCTGGAGTTCCGGTAGCAGGAACTCACCTGAAGCTTTCTTT. This gives the protein CAWSSGSRNSPEAFF. The whole variable domain, remainder taken from reference TRBV30 and TRBJ1-1, is SQTIHQWPATLVQPVGSPLSLECTVEGTSNPNLYWYRQAAGRGLQLLFYSVGIGQISSEVPQNLSASRPQDRQFILSSKKLLLSDSGFYLCAWSSGSRNSPEAFFGQGTRLTVV.

This clonotype was detected only a few times. The chain couples TRBV28 to TRBJ1-4; D possibly corresponds to TRBD1 (6 bases). The V end lost 3 bases, the J end lost 4 bases, and 9 bases lay between the germline ends. Germline V gives CDR1 MDHEN, CDR2 SYDVKM. The CDR3 sequence is 14 residues long. CDR3 bases: TGTGCCAGCAGTTTTGCAGGGGATAATGAAAAACTGTTTTTT. This translates into CASSFAGDNEKLFF.

This clonotype was recorded at least ten times. V usage is TRBV20-1 and J usage is TRBJ2-7; 9 positions match TRBD2. The CDR3 totals 12 residues. The germline V gene encodes CDR1 DFQATT and CDR2 SNEGSKA (reference sequence). Here the CDR3 DNA reads TGCAGCGCGGGGACTAGCTCGGTCGAGCAGTACTTC. It is translated as CSAGTSSVEQYF.